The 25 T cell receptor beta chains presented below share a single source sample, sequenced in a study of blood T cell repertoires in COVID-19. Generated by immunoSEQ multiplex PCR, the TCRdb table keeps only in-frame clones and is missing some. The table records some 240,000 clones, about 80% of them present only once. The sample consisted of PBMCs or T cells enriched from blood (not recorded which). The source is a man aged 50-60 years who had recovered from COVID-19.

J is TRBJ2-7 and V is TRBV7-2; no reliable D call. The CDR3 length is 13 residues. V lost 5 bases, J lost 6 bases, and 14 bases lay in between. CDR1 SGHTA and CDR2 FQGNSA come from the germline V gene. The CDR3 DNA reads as TGTGCCAGCAGCCTAGACTGGGCGAGCGAGCAGTACTTC. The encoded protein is CASSLDWASEQYF.

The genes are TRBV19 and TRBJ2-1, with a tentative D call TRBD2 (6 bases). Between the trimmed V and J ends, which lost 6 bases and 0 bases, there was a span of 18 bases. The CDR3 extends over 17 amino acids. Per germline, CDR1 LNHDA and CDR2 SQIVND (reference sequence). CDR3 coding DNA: TGTGCCAGTAGGAGGAGGGCGGCGTCGAGCTCCTACAATGAGCAGTTCTTC. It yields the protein CASRRRAASSSYNEQFF.

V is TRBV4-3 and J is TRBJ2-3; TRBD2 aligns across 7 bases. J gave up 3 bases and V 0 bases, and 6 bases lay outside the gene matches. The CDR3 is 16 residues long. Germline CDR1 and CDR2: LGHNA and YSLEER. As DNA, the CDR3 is TGCGCCAGCAGCCAAGAAGGCCAGCGGGGTACAGATACGCAGTATTTT. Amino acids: CASSQEGQRGTDTQYF.

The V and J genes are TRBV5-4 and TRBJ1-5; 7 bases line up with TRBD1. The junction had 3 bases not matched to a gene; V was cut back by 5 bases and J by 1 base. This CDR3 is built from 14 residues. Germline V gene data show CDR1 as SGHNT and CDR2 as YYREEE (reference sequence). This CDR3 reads CASSMDRSNQPQHF. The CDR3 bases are TGTGCCAGCAGTATGGACAGGAGCAATCAGCCCCAGCATTTT.

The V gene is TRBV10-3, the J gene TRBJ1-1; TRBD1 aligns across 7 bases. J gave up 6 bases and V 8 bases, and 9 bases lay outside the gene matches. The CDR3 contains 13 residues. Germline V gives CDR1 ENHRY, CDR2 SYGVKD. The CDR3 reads CAIHTGAGSEAFF. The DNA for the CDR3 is TGTGCCATCCATACAGGGGCTGGGTCTGAAGCTTTCTTT.

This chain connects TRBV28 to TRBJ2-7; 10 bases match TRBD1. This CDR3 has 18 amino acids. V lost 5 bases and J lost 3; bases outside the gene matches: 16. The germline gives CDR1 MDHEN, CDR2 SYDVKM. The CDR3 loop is CASSLPTGQGGTSYEQYF. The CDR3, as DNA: TGTGCCAGCAGTCTACCTACCGGACAGGGGGGGACCAGCTACGAGCAGTACTTC.

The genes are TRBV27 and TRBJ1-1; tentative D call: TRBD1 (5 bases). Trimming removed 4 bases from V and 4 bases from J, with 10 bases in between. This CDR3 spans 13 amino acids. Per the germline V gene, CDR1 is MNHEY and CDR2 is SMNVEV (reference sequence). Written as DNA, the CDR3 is TGTGCCAGCAGTTGGTCGGGGGGCACTGAAGCTTTCTTT. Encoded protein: CASSWSGGTEAFF.

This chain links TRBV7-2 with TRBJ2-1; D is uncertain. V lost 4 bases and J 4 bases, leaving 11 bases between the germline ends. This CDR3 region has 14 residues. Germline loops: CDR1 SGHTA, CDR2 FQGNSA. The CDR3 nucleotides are TGTGCCAGCAGCTCGAACAGCCTATACAATGAGCAGTTCTTC. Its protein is CASSSNSLYNEQFF.

The CDR3 is CASSFSLGLGLFF. In DNA form, the CDR3 reads TGTGCCAGCAGTTTCTCTTTGGGACTAGGACTGTTTTTT. V gene TRBV12-3 or TRBV12-4 combines with J gene TRBJ1-4; the D gene is possibly TRBD1 (5 bases). The CDR3 consists of 13 residues. V was trimmed by 3 bases and J by 13 bases, leaving 15 bases between them.

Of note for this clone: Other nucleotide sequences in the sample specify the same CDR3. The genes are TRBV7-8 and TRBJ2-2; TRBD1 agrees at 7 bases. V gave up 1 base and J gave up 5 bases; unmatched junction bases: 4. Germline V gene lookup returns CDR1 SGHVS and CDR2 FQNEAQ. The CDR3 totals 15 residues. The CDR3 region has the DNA TGTGCCAGCAGCTTAGACAGGGGATATACCGGGGAGCTGTTTTTT. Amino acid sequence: CASSLDRGYTGELFF.

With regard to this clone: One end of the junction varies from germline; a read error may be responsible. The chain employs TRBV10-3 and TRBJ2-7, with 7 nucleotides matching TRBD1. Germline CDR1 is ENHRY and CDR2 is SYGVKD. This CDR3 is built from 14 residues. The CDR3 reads CAISESTLSGGLNF. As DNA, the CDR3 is TGTGCCATCAGTGAGTCGACTCTATCAGGGGGTTTGAACTTC.

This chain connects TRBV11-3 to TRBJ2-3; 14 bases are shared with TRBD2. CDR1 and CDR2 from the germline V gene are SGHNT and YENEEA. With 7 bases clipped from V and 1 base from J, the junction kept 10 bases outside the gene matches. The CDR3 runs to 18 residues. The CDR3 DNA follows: TGTGCCAGCACCCCCGGGACTAGCGGGAGTATCGGCACAGATACGCAGTATTTT. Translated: CASTPGTSGSIGTDTQYF.

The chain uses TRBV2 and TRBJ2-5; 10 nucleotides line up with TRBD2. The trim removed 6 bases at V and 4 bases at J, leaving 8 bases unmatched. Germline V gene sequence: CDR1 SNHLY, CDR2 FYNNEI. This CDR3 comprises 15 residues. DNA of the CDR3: TGTGCCAGCAGAGAGCGGGGGGGCCTCGGAGAGACCCAGTACTTC. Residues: CASRERGGLGETQYF.

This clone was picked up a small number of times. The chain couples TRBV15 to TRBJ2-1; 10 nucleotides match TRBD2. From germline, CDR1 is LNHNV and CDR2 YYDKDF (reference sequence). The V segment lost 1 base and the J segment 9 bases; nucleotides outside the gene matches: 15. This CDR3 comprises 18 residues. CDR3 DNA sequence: TGTGCCACCAGCAGAGGGGGGCTGGCTAGCGGGAGTACCGGTGAGCAGTTCTTC. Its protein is CATSRGGLASGSTGEQFF.

CDR3 in DNA: TGTGCCAGCAGCTTGAGACAGAATGAAAAACTGTTTTTT. Its translation is CASSLRQNEKLFF. The V and J genes are TRBV5-4 and TRBJ1-4; tentative D call: TRBD1 (5 bases). The CDR3 totals 13 residues. Germline CDR1 SGHNT, CDR2 YYREEE (reference sequence). Between the trimmed V and J ends, which lost 1 base and 5 bases, there was a span of 6 bases.

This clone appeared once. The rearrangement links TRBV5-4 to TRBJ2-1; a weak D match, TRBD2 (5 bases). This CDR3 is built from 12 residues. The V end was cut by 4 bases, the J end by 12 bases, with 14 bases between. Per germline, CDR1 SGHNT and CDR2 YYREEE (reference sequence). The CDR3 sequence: CASSVPGELQFF. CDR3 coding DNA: TGTGCCAGCAGCGTTCCCGGGGAGCTGCAGTTCTTC.

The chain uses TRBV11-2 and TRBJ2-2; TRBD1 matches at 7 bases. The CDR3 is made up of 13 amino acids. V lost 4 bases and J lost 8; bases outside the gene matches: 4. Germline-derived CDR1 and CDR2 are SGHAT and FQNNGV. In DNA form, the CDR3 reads TGTGCCAGCAGCTCGGACAGGTCTGGGGAGCTGTTTTTT. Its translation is CASSSDRSGELFF.

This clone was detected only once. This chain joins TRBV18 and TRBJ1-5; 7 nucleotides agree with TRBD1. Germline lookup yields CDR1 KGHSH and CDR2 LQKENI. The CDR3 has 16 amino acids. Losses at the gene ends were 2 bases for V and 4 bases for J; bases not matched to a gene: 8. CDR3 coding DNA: TGTGCCAGCTCACCAGCGACAGGGCTTGCGAATCAGCCCCAGCATTTT. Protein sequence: CASSPATGLANQPQHF.

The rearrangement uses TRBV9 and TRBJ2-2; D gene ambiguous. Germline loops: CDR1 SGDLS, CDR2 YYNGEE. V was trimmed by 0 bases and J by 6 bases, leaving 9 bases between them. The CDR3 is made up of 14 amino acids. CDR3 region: CASSVDLRAGELFF. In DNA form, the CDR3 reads TGTGCCAGCAGCGTAGATCTCCGGGCCGGGGAGCTGTTTTTT. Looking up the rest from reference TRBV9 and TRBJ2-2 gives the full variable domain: DSGVTQTPKHLITATGQRVTLRCSPRSGDLSVYWYQQSLDQGLQFLIQYYNGEERAKGNILERFSAQQFPDLHSELNLSSLELGDSALYFCASSVDLRAGELFFGEGSRLTVL.

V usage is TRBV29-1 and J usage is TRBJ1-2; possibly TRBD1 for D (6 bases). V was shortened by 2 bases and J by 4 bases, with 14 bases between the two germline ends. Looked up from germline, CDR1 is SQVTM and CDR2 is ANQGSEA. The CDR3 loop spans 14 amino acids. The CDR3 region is CSVEPRGPSYGYTF. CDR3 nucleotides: TGCAGCGTTGAACCCAGGGGCCCCAGCTATGGCTACACCTTC.

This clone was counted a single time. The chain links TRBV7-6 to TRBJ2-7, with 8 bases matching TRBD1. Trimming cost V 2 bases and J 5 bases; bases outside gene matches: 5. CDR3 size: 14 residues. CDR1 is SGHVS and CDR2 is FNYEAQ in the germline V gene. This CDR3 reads CASSLPGQVHEQYF. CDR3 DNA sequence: TGTGCCAGCAGCTTACCGGGACAGGTCCACGAGCAGTACTTC.

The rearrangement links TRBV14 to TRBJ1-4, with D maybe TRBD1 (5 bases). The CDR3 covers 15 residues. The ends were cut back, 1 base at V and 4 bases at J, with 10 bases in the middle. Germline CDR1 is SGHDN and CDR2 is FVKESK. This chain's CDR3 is CASSQGRQFNEKLFF. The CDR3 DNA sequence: TGTGCCAGCAGCCAAGGGAGACAGTTTAATGAAAAACTGTTTTTT.

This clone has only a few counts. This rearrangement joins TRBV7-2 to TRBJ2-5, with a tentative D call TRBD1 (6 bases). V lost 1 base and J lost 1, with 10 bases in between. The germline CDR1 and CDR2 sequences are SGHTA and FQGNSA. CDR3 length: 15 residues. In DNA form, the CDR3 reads TGTGCCAGCAGCTTAGTAGACAGGTCCCAAGAGACCCAGTACTTC. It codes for CASSLVDRSQETQYF.

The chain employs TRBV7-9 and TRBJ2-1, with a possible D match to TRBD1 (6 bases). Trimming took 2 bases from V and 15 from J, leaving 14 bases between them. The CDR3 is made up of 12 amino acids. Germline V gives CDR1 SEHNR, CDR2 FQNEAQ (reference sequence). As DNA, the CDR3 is TGTGCCAGCAGCTTACGTGGGGGCCCTCTGTTCTTC. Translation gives CASSLRGGPLFF.

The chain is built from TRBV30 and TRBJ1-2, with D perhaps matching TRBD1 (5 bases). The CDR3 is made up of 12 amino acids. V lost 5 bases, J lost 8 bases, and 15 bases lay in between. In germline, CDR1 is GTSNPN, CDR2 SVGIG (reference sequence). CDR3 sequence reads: CAWGPVAGGYTF. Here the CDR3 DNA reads TGTGCCTGGGGCCCGGTAGCAGGGGGCTACACCTTC.